The 30 T cell receptor beta chains in this list originate from one sample, sequenced in a study of siplizumab effects on memory and regulatory T cells (dated by TCRdb to about 2019). Library construction relied on the immunoSEQ multiplex PCR assay. This is the immuneACCESS table as TCRdb keeps it, with only in-frame sequences that have V and J called. A part of the clones is gone; compared with another copy, unresolved V genes explain less than half, and the rest is unexplained. The sample yields 100,000 or so clones; 92% were counted once. The biggest ten clones account for approximately 12% of the sample. The sample consisted of non-Treg CD4+ T cells sorted from blood. The cell subset or site label for this specimen denotes: FACS-sorted unstimulated CD4+ non-regulatory T cells. Source of these receptors: a human donor in good health.

This rearrangement joins TRBV7-2 to TRBJ1-1, with D maybe TRBD1 (6 bases). Germline V lookup: CDR1 SGHTA, CDR2 FQGNSA. Trimming pared 4 bases from V and 1 base from J, leaving 10 bases between. The CDR3 runs to 14 residues. This chain's CDR3 is CASSYSQGNTEAFF. CDR3 sequence (DNA): TGTGCCAGCAGCTATTCACAGGGGAACACTGAAGCTTTCTTT.

This sequence joins TRBV9 and TRBJ2-5; TRBD1 matches at 8 bases. There are 16 residues in the CDR3. V lost 1 base to trimming and J lost 0 bases; unmatched junction nucleotides: 5. Germline assignment: CDR1 SGDLS and CDR2 YYNGEE. CDR3 in DNA: TGTGCCAGCAGCGTAACGCAACAGGGGGACCAAGAGACCCAGTACTTC. This translates into CASSVTQQGDQETQYF.

The rearrangement joins TRBV11-3 to TRBJ1-2; TRBD1 is a possible D gene (6 bases). Germline V gene lookup returns CDR1 SGHNT and CDR2 YENEEA. CDR3 length: 13 amino acids. V gave up 5 bases and J gave up 2 bases, with 9 bases separating them. Here the CDR3 reads CASSAQGNYGYTF. CDR3 in DNA: TGTGCCAGCAGCGCGCAGGGGAACTATGGCTACACCTTC.

This clone was seen a single time. J is TRBJ2-3 and V is TRBV5-6; D is possibly TRBD1 or TRBD2 (7 bases each). This CDR3 has 18 residues. V was trimmed by 4 bases and J by 0 bases, leaving 21 bases between them. The germline V gene encodes CDR1 SGHDT and CDR2 YYEEEE. DNA for the CDR3: TGTGCCAGCAGCCACTCAGGGAGGGACAGACCTAGCACAGATACGCAGTATTTT. Translating gives CASSHSGRDRPSTDTQYF.

The J gene is TRBJ2-2, the V gene TRBV9, with 12 bases matching TRBD2. Germline V lookup: CDR1 SGDLS, CDR2 YYNGEE. After removal of 0 bases from V and 5 bases from J, the junction contained 8 bases not matched to a gene. There are 18 residues in the CDR3. This CDR3 reads CASSVGPSGRALTGELFF. DNA of the CDR3: TGTGCCAGCAGCGTAGGTCCTAGCGGGAGGGCCCTAACCGGGGAGCTGTTTTTT.

The chain employs TRBV18 and TRBJ2-3, with a weak D call TRBD1 (6 bases). There are 15 residues in the CDR3. CDR1 and CDR2 (germline): KGHSH, LQKENI. The V gene lost 3 bases and the J gene lost 0 bases, with 10 bases spanning the gap. In DNA, the CDR3 is TGTGCCAGCTCACCTGTAACAGGGAGCACAGATACGCAGTATTTT. This codes for CASSPVTGSTDTQYF.

The rearrangement links TRBV6-1 to TRBJ1-2, with no clear D. Germline values: CDR1 MNHNS, CDR2 SASEGT. CDR3 size: 13 residues. Trimming removed 4 bases from V and 5 bases from J, with 11 bases in between. This chain's CDR3 is CASSVRTDYGYTF. The CDR3 bases are TGTGCCAGCAGTGTCCGGACTGATTATGGCTACACCTTC.

The CDR3 spells CASSTREKETQYF. CDR3 sequence (DNA): TGTGCCAGCAGCACCCGGGAGAAAGAGACCCAGTACTTC. The chain recombines TRBV9 with TRBJ2-5; the D gene is possibly TRBD2 (6 bases). The V gene's germline CDR1 is SGDLS and CDR2 YYNGEE. V was shortened by 4 bases and J by 3 bases, with 10 bases between the two germline ends. This CDR3 is built from 13 residues. Full variable domain (remainder filled in from reference TRBV9 and TRBJ2-5): DSGVTQTPKHLITATGQRVTLRCSPRSGDLSVYWYQQSLDQGLQFLIQYYNGEERAKGNILERFSAQQFPDLHSELNLSSLELGDSALYFCASSTREKETQYFGPGTRLLVL.

V usage is TRBV27 and J usage is TRBJ2-1; 10 bases align to TRBD2. Germline V gene lookup returns CDR1 MNHEY and CDR2 SMNVEV (reference sequence). Trimming at V came to 6 bases and at J to 0 bases, leaving 5 bases not matched to a gene. The CDR3 has 16 residues. The CDR3 sequence: CASRPLAGASYNEQFF. DNA for the CDR3: TGTGCCAGCAGACCTCTAGCGGGAGCCTCCTACAATGAGCAGTTCTTC.

CDR3 residues: CATSSRQGLLLYGYTF. CDR3 sequence (DNA): TGTGCCACCAGCAGTCGCCAGGGCCTCCTTTTATATGGCTACACCTTC. The rearrangement joins TRBV15 to TRBJ1-2, with TRBD1 as a possible D gene (5 bases). The CDR3 is 16 residues long. V lost 3 bases and J 5 bases, leaving 19 bases between the germline ends. Germline assignment: CDR1 LNHNV and CDR2 YYDKDF (reference sequence).

The genes are TRBV5-4 and TRBJ2-1; 9 bases agree with TRBD1. The germline CDR1 and CDR2 sequences are SGHNT and YYREEE (reference sequence). The trim removed 0 bases at V and 2 bases at J, leaving 0 bases unmatched. The CDR3 covers 15 residues. The chain's CDR3 is CASSLGQGAYNEQFF. The CDR3 DNA sequence: TGTGCCAGCAGCTTGGGACAGGGGGCCTACAATGAGCAGTTCTTC.

The V gene is TRBV6-5, the J gene TRBJ1-1; D call uncertain. There are 14 residues in the CDR3. With 7 bases removed from V and 7 bases from J, the gap between germline ends came to 19 bases. Germline-derived CDR1 and CDR2 are MNHEY and SVGAGI. CDR3 residues: CASTSYFGLYEAFF. The CDR3 DNA reads as TGTGCCAGCACCAGTTACTTTGGGTTGTATGAAGCTTTCTTT.

The J gene is TRBJ1-1, the V gene TRBV7-8; 7 bases are shared with TRBD1. CDR3 size: 16 residues. Germline-derived CDR1 and CDR2 are SGHVS and FQNEAQ. V was clipped by 5 bases and J by 0 bases; unmatched bases: 9. The CDR3 region has the DNA TGTGCCAGCAGCATACAGGGGCGGGCGGTGAACACTGAAGCTTTCTTT. Amino acid sequence: CASSIQGRAVNTEAFF.

The V call is TRBV19, the J call TRBJ2-5; possibly TRBD2 for D (5 bases). CDR1 and CDR2 (germline): LNHDA, SQIVND (reference sequence). The CDR3 has 14 residues. V gave up 1 base and J gave up 1 base, with 7 bases separating them. CDR3 nucleotides: TGTGCCAGTAGTATAGGAGGGCCCCAAGAGACCCAGTACTTC. Its translation is CASSIGGPQETQYF.

The chain uses TRBV7-8 and TRBJ2-1, with 9 bases fitting TRBD1. J gave up 8 bases and V 4 bases, and 9 bases lay outside the gene matches. The V gene's germline CDR1 is SGHVS and CDR2 FQNEAQ. The CDR3 has 15 residues. The CDR3 DNA sequence: TGTGCCAGCAGCTACTCGGGACAGGGAAGGGATGAGCAGTTCTTC. It specifies CASSYSGQGRDEQFF.

The count of this clone is one. CDR3 residues: CASSAWTSGRAPPGELFF. DNA of the CDR3: TGTGCCAGCAGCGCCTGGACTAGCGGGAGGGCCCCCCCCGGGGAGCTGTTTTTT. The chain carries TRBV7-9 and TRBJ2-2; 15 bases agree with TRBD2. This CDR3 has 18 residues. The junction had 10 bases not matched to a gene; V was cut back by 5 bases and J by 6 bases. Germline loops: CDR1 SEHNR, CDR2 FQNEAQ (reference sequence).

The chain employs TRBV10-2 and TRBJ2-5; no clear D. From germline, CDR1 is WSHSY and CDR2 SAAADI. The CDR3 is made up of 13 amino acids. The V and J ends lost 0 bases and 2 bases respectively, with 4 bases between them. The CDR3 loop is CASSESRQETQYF. The CDR3 coding sequence is TGCGCCAGCAGTGAGTCCCGTCAAGAGACCCAGTACTTC.

As regards this clone: Its ends do not fully match the called genes, so a read error is possible. The chain recombines TRBV11-1 with TRBJ2-7; TRBD2 matches 14 bases. Germline lookup yields CDR1 SGHAT and CDR2 FQDESV (reference sequence). CDR3 length: 17 amino acids. The CDR3 bases are TGTGCCAGCACCTTAGGGGGGACTAGCGGGAGATTCTACGAGCAGTACTTC. It yields the protein CASTLGGTSGRFYEQYF.

In its sample, this clone was seen once. The chain is built from TRBV15 and TRBJ2-2, with TRBD1 identical over 8 bases. J gave up 4 bases and V 3 bases, and 4 bases lay outside the gene matches. Germline V gene lookup returns CDR1 LNHNV and CDR2 YYDKDF (reference sequence). This CDR3 is 15 amino acids long. The CDR3 reads CATSRGQASTGELFF. The CDR3 DNA is TGTGCCACCAGCAGGGGACAGGCTTCCACCGGGGAGCTGTTTTTT.

The CDR3 protein is CASCQFCIRGHTEAFF. In DNA, the CDR3 is TGTGCCAGCTGCCAATTCTGCATCAGGGGTCACACTGAAGCTTTCTTT. The chain employs TRBV21-1 and TRBJ1-1; TRBD1 was called by the table and not checked on the DNA. TRBV21-1 is a pseudogene. The CDR3 is 16 amino acids.

This clone appeared a single time. The DNA for the CDR3 is TGTGCCAGCAGCTACACTAGCGGTCAAGGCGGTACGCAGTATTTT. It specifies CASSYTSGQGGTQYF. The chain couples TRBV6-4 to TRBJ2-3; 8 bases map to TRBD2. The CDR3 runs to 15 residues. V lost 6 bases to trimming and J lost 8 bases; unmatched junction nucleotides: 13. Germline CDR1 and CDR2: MRHNA and SNTAGT.

CDR3 DNA: TGTGCCAGCAGTCCCTTCGGGCGAAACACTGAAGCTTTCTTT. Amino acid sequence: CASSPFGRNTEAFF. The chain carries TRBV28 and TRBJ1-1; the D is unclear. The CDR3 runs to 14 residues. Germline V CDR1 and CDR2: MDHEN, SYDVKM. V lost 5 bases and J lost 2, with 12 bases in between.

This clone was seen a handful of times. This rearrangement joins TRBV11-2 to TRBJ1-1, with D hard to call. This CDR3 comprises 15 residues. V lost 1 base to trimming and J lost 0 bases, with 9 bases between them. Germline loops: CDR1 SGHAT, CDR2 FQNNGV. CDR3 protein: CASSLGPTVNTEAFF. The CDR3 region has the DNA TGTGCCAGCAGCTTAGGCCCCACCGTGAACACTGAAGCTTTCTTT.

The table lists this clone with a few counts. This chain uses TRBV7-2 with TRBJ2-7, with a possible D match to TRBD2 (6 bases). The CDR3 contains 15 residues. The ends were cut back, 5 bases at V and 3 bases at J, with 17 bases in the middle. Germline CDR1 and CDR2: SGHTA and FQGNSA. CDR3 in DNA: TGTGCCAGCAGCCTCCGCGGGACGGAACGCTACGAGCAGTACTTC. It is translated as CASSLRGTERYEQYF.

As regards this clone: One junction end does not reproduce the germline sequence, and a read error may be involved. The chain is built from TRBV7-7 and TRBJ2-3; a possible D gene is TRBD2 (5 bases). The CDR3 extends over 13 amino acids. Germline V gives CDR1 SSHAT, CDR2 FNYEAQ (reference sequence). The CDR3 here is CASSLTTTDTQYF. The CDR3 region has the DNA TGTGCTAGCAGCCTGACTACTACAGATACGCAGTATTTT. Full variable domain (missing parts from reference TRBV7-7 and TRBJ2-3): GAGVSQSPRYKVTKRGQDVTLRCDPISSHATLYWYQQALGQGPEFLTYFNYEAQPDKSGLPSDRFSAERPEGSISTLTIQRTEQRDSAMYRCASSLTTTDTQYFGPGTRLTVL.

The chain recombines TRBV25-1 with TRBJ1-3; the match to TRBD1 covers 7 bases. Trimming at V came to 7 bases and at J to 2 bases, leaving 2 bases not matched to a gene. The CDR3 runs to 13 residues. Germline lookup yields CDR1 MGHDK and CDR2 SYGVNS. CDR3 region: CASTQGAGNTIYF. Here the CDR3 DNA reads TGTGCCAGCACCCAGGGGGCTGGAAACACCATATATTTT.

The chain combines TRBV28 with TRBJ2-1; TRBD2 aligns across 8 bases. The CDR3 has 15 residues. CDR1 is MDHEN, CDR2 SYDVKM, per germline. J gave up 2 bases and V 5 bases, and 5 bases lay outside the gene matches. The CDR3 DNA sequence: TGTGCCAGCAGTCGAGAGGGACTAGCCTACAATGAGCAGTTCTTC. It translates to CASSREGLAYNEQFF. Using reference TRBV28 and TRBJ2-1 for the parts outside the CDR3, the full variable domain is DVKVTQSSRYLVKRTGEKVFLECVQDMDHENMFWYRQDPGLGLRLIYFSYDVKMKEKGDIPEGYSVSREKKERFSLILESASTNQTSMYLCASSREGLAYNEQFFGPGTRLTVL.

The rearrangement joins TRBV7-3 to TRBJ2-7; 8 bases match TRBD2. Trimming cost V 4 bases and J 1 base; bases outside gene matches: 6. Germline V gene sequence: CDR1 SGHTA, CDR2 FQGTGA. This CDR3 is built from 15 residues. CDR3 in amino acids: CASSSTGGVSYEQYF. DNA of the CDR3: TGTGCCAGCAGCTCTACCGGGGGGGTATCCTACGAGCAGTACTTC.

The rearrangement joins TRBV6-6 to TRBJ2-1, with D perhaps being TRBD1 or TRBD2 (6 bases each). Per germline, CDR1 MNHNY and CDR2 SVGAGI (reference sequence). V was shortened by 6 bases and J by 9 bases, with 15 bases between the two germline ends. The CDR3 loop spans 13 amino acids. CDR3 region: CASSFQQGGEQFF. The CDR3 nucleotides are TGTGCCAGCAGCTTTCAACAGGGAGGTGAGCAGTTCTTC.

The V and J genes are TRBV5-1 and TRBJ2-7; 9 nucleotides match TRBD2. The CDR3 has 16 residues. Looked up from germline, CDR1 is SGHRS and CDR2 is YFSETQ. Trimming at V came to 0 bases and at J to 0 bases, leaving 4 bases not matched to a gene. The CDR3 region has the DNA TGCGCCAGCAGCTTGGGACTAGCGGTTTCCTCCTACGAGCAGTACTTC. It encodes CASSLGLAVSSYEQYF.